This TCR beta chain comes out of a study of T cell repertoires in cytomegalovirus infection. At the level of the study: Used in the study were CMV epitopes, some recently identified and HLA-C-restricted, others well-studied and HLA-B-restricted.

The sample holds a few counts of this clonotype. Its antigen is still unknown. This CDR3 region has 15 residues. Germline trimming cut 5 bases from V and 8 bases from J; bases unmatched to any gene: 12. The germline V gene has CDR1 LNHDA and CDR2 SQIVND (reference sequence). Study outcomes and limitations: Carriers of CMV and the relevant HLA type were discriminated by public TCR beta frequency.

TCRdb passed the reads through MiXCR, listing each CDR3 protein once. This sample carries 700,000 to 950,000 distinct CDR3 sequences, less than 35% of them seen once, and the ten largest clones take roughly an eighth. V is TRBV19 and J is TRBJ2-1; 7 nucleotides line up with TRBD1. This TCR was recovered from a human donor in good health (CMV status not recorded). Some clones in this sample may be carry-over from other donors' samples. Material: cultured CD8+ T cells from PBMCs, obtained from culture after CMV antigen stimulation. CDR3 sequence: CASSDQDRFGDEQFF. CDR3 nucleotide sequence: TGTGCCAGTAGTGACCAGGACAGGTTTGGAGATGAGCAGTTCTTC.